This T cell receptor beta chain is drawn from a study of T-cell reconstitution after alpha-beta-depleted transplantation in children. Preparation of the TCRbeta library used unique molecular identifiers. TCRdb used MiXCR to reprocess the PCR reads, holding one entry per CDR3 protein. This sample has about 440,000 distinct CDR3 sequences, with around 46% found just once. Regarding this clonotype: Its antigen is undetermined.

The germline V gene has CDR1 SGHRS and CDR2 YFSETQ. The V and J ends lost 1 base and 9 bases respectively, with 14 bases between them. CDR3 size: 14 residues. General study points: Surviving recipient T cells and intrathymic progenitors accounted for some patients' high TCRbeta diversity at day 60. At around two months after transplant, the alpha-beta T cells were reportedly derived from several hundred expanded clones that came from non-depleted graft cells. Fresh T-cell production supplied most of the T-cell counts and diversity seen one year after transplant.

The V call is TRBV5-1, the J call TRBJ2-4; maybe TRBD2 (5 bases). The sequenced sample was PBMCs, obtained before TCRalphabeta/CD19-depleted stem cell transplant. This TCR was sampled from a girl aged 2-15 years with aplastic anemia, due to receive a stem cell transplant. This CDR3 is CASSLHSTGSIQYF. The CDR3 DNA sequence: TGCGCCAGCAGCTTGCACTCAACGGGGAGCATTCAGTACTTC.